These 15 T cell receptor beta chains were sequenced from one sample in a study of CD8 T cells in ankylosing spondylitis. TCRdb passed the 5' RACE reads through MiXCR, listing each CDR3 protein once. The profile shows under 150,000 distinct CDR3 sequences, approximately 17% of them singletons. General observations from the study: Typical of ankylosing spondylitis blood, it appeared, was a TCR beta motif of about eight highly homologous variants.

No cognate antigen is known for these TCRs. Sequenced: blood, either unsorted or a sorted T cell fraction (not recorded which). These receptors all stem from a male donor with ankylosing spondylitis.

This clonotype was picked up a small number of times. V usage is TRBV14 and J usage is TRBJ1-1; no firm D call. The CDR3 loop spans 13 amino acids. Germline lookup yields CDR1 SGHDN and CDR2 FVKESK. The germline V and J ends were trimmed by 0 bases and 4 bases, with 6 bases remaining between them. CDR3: CASSQDRFTEAFF. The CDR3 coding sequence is TGTGCCAGCAGCCAAGATCGGTTCACTGAAGCTTTCTTT.

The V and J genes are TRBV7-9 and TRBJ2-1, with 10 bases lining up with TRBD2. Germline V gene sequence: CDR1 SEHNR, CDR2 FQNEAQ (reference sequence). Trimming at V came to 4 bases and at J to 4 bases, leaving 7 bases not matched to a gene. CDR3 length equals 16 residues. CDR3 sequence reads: CASSSRTSGAYNEQFF. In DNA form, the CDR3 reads TGTGCCAGCAGCTCAAGGACTAGCGGAGCTTACAATGAGCAGTTCTTC.

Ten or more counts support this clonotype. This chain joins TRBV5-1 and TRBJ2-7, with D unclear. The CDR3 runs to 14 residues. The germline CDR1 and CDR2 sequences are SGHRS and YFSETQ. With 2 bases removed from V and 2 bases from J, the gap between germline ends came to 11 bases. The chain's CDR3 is CASSFRTPTYEQYF. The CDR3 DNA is TGCGCCAGCAGCTTCAGGACCCCAACCTACGAGCAGTACTTC.

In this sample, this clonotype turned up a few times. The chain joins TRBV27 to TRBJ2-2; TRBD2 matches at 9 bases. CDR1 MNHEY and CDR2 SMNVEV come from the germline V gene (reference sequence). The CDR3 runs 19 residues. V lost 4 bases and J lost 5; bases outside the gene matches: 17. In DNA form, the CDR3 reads TGTGCCAGCAGTTCACCCAGACCCCTAGCGGGATACGGAACCGGGGAGCTGTTTTTT. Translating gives CASSSPRPLAGYGTGELFF.

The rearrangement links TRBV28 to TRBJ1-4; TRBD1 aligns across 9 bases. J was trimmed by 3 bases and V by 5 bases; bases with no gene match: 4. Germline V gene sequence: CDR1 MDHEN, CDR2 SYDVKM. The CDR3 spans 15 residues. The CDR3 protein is CASSGDREPNEKLFF. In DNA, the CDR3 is TGTGCCAGCAGTGGGGACAGGGAACCTAATGAAAAACTGTTTTTT. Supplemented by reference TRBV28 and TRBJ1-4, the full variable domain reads DVKVTQSSRYLVKRTGEKVFLECVQDMDHENMFWYRQDPGLGLRLIYFSYDVKMKEKGDIPEGYSVSREKKERFSLILESASTNQTSMYLCASSGDREPNEKLFFGSGTQLSVL.

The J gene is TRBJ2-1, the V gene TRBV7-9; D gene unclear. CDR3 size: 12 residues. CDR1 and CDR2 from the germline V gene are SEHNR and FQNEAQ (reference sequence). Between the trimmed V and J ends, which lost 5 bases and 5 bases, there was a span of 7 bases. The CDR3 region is CASSGWDNEQFF. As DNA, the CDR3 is TGTGCCAGCAGCGGCTGGGACAATGAGCAGTTCTTC.

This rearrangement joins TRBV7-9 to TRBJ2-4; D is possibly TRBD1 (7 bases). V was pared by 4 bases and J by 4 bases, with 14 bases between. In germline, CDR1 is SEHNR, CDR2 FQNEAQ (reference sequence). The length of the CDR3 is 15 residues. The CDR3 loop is CASSSQGGKKNIQYF. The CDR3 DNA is TGTGCCAGCAGCTCCCAGGGGGGTAAGAAAAACATTCAGTACTTC.

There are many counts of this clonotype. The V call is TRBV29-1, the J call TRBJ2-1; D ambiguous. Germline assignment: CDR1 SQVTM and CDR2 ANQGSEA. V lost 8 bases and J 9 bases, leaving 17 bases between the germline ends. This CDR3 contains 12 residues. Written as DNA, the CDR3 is TGCAGCTCCGCAGGTGGAGACGGTGAGCAGTTCTTC. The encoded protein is CSSAGGDGEQFF.

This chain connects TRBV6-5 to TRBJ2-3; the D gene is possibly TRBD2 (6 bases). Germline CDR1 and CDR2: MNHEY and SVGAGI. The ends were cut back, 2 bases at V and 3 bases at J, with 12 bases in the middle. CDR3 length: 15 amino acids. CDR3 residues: CASSYGGVSTDTQYF. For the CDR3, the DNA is TGTGCCAGCAGTTACGGCGGGGTCTCGACAGATACGCAGTATTTT.

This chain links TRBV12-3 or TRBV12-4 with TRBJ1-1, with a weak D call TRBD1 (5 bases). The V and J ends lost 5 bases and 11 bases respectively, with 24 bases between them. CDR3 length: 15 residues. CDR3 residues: CASSPLDSQHRGAFF. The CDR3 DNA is TGTGCCAGCAGTCCCCTTGACAGCCAGCACCGGGGGGCTTTCTTT.

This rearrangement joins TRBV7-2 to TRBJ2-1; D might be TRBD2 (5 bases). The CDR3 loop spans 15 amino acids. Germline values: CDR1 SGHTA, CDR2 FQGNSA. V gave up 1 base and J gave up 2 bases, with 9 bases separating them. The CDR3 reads CASSLEADPYNEQFF. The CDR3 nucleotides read TGTGCCAGCAGCTTAGAAGCGGATCCCTACAATGAGCAGTTCTTC.

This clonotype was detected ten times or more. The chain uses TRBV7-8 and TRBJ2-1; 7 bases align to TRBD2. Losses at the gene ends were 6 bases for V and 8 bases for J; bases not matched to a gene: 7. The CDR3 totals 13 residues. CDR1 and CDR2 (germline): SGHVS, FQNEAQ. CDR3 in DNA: TGTGCCAGCAGTACCGCGGGAGCCCATGAGCAGTTCTTC. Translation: CASSTAGAHEQFF. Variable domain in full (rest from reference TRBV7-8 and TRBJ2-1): GAGVSQSPRYKVAKRGQDVALRCDPISGHVSLFWYQQALGQGPEFLTYFQNEAQLDKSGLPSDRFFAERPEGSVSTLKIQRTQQEDSAVYLCASSTAGAHEQFFGPGTRLTVL.

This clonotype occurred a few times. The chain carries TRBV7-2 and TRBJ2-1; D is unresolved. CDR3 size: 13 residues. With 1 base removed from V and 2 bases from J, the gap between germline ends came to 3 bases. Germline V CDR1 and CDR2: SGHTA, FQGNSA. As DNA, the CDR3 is TGTGCCAGCAGCTTAGAACCCTACAATGAGCAGTTCTTC. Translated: CASSLEPYNEQFF.

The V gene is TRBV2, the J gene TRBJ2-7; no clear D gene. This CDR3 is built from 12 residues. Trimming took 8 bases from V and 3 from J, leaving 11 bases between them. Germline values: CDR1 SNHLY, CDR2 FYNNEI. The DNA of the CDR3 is TGTGCCAGCCTCGTGGTTAGCTACGAGCAGTACTTC. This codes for CASLVVSYEQYF.

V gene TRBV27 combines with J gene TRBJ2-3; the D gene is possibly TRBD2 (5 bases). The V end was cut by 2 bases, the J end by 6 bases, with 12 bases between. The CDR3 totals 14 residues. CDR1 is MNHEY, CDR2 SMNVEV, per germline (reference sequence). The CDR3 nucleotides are TGTGCCAGCAGTTTAAGCGGAGTATGGGATACGCAGTATTTT. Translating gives CASSLSGVWDTQYF.